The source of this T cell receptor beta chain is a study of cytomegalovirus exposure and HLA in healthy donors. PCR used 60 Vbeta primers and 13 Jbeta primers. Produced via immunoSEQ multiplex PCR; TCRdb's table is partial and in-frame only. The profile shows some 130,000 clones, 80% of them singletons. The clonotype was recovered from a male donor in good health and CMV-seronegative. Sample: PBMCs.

The CDR3 is CASRGGGRGVYGYTF. The CDR3 nucleotides are TGTGCCAGCAGGGGGGGTGGCCGAGGGGTCTATGGCTACACCTTC. The genes are TRBV6-4 and TRBJ1-2, with a weak D call TRBD1 (5 bases). Trimming pared 6 bases from V and 4 bases from J, leaving 18 bases between. The CDR3 length is 15 residues. The V gene's germline CDR1 is MRHNA and CDR2 SNTAGT.